Below, 3 T cell receptor beta chains from the same sample are listed, as sequenced in a study of T cell responses to AZD1222 COVID-19 vaccine. Clones were sequenced by immunoSEQ multiplex PCR, and TCRdb holds only the in-frame ones, with some missing. The repertoire holds about 130,000 clones, 70% to 90% seen once, with roughly 1.6% in the top ten. The sequenced sample was peripheral blood, obtained on day 0 of AZD1222 vaccination. These receptors were obtained from an adult in good health.

This clone was counted a single time. V and J are TRBV30 and TRBJ1-4; tentative D call: TRBD1 (5 bases). Germline V gene data show CDR1 as GTSNPN and CDR2 as SVGIG (reference sequence). Trimming removed 8 bases at V and 3 bases at J, with 10 bases between. This CDR3 has 12 amino acids. The CDR3 region has the DNA TGTGCCGGTCAGGGCGCTAATGAAAAACTGTTTTTT. Amino acid sequence: CAGQGANEKLFF.

The chain recombines TRBV5-1 with TRBJ2-3; TRBD2 aligns across 8 bases. Germline CDR1 is SGHRS and CDR2 is YFSETQ. CDR3 length: 15 residues. V lost 2 bases to trimming and J lost 4 bases; unmatched junction nucleotides: 6. CDR3 coding DNA: TGCGCCAGCAGCTTTGGGAGCGGGAGAGCAGATACGCAGTATTTT. Its protein product is CASSFGSGRADTQYF.

The V and J genes are TRBV18 and TRBJ2-1; D ambiguous. Per germline, CDR1 KGHSH and CDR2 LQKENI. The V end lost 2 bases, the J end lost 5 bases, and 7 bases lay between the germline ends. The CDR3 sequence is 13 residues long. The CDR3 loop is CASSPSGDNEQFF. In DNA, the CDR3 is TGTGCCAGCTCACCAAGTGGCGACAATGAGCAGTTCTTC. Drawing the rest from reference TRBV18 and TRBJ2-1, the complete variable domain is NAGVMQNPRHLVRRRGQEARLRCSPMKGHSHVYWYRQLPEEGLKFMVYLQKENIIDESGMPKERFSAEFPKEGPSILRIQQVVRGDSAAYFCASSPSGDNEQFFGPGTRLTVL.